A single count supports the clone carrying this T cell receptor beta chain. As yet, its antigen is unknown. This entry comes from a study of T cell responses to AZD1222 COVID-19 vaccine. Study-level results: Donor demographics were predominantly white British with a female majority; clonal diversity may be underestimated. Per reports, nearly half of all spike-specific TCRs target regions that are unmutated in variants. At baseline, seropositivity was found in only five or six AZD1222 recipients.

From germline, CDR1 is SQVTM and CDR2 ANQGSEA. With 0 bases removed from V and 6 bases from J, the gap between germline ends came to 12 bases. This CDR3 region has 13 residues. Using immunoSEQ multiplex PCR, the repertoire was profiled, and TCRdb retains in-frame clones only, with some absent. The repertoire holds some 47,000 clones, with 80% to 90% as singletons. This sequence joins TRBV29-1 and TRBJ2-7; D is possibly TRBD2 (6 bases). This sample comprised peripheral blood, obtained 28 days after the second AZD1222 dose. The sequence derives from an adult who received the AZD1222 COVID-19 vaccine. In DNA form, the CDR3 reads TGCAGCGTTGAAGAGACTAGGGTCGGCGAGCAGTACTTC. This codes for CSVEETRVGEQYF.